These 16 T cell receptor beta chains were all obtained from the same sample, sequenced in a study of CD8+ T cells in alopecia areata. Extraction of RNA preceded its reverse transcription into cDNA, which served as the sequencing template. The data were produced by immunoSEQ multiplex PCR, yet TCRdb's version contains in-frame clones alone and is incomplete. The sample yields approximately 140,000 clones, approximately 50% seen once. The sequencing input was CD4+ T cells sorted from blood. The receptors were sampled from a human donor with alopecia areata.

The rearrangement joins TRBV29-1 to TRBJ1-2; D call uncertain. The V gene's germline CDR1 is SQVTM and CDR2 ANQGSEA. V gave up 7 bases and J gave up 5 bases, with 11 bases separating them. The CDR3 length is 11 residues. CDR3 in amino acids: CSGIGGYGYTF. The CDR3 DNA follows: TGCAGCGGGATAGGAGGGTATGGCTACACCTTC.

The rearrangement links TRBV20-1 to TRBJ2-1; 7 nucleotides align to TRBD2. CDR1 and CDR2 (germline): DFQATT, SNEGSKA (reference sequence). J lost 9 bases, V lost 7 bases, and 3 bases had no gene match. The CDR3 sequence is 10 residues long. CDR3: CSGAGVEQFF. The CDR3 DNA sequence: TGCAGTGGCGCGGGAGTTGAGCAGTTCTTC.

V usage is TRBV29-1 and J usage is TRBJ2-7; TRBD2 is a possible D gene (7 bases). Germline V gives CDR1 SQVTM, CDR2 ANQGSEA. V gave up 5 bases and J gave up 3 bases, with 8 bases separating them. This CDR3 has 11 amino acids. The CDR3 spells CSVRGGYEQYF. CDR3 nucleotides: TGCAGCGTTAGGGGGGGCTACGAGCAGTACTTC.

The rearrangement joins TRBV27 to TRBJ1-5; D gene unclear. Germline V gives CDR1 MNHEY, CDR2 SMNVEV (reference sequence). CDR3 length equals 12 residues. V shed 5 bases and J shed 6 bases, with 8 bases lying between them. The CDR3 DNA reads TGTGCCAGCAGTCGCCGCGGTCAGCCCCAGCATTTT. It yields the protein CASSRRGQPQHF.

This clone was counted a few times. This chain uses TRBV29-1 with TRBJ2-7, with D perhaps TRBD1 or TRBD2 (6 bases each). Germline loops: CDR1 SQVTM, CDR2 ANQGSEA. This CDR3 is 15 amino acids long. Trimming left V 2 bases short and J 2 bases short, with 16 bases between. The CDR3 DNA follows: TGCAGCGTTGAAAGGGGAGTGGGGGGCCCCTACGAGCAGTACTTC. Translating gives CSVERGVGGPYEQYF.

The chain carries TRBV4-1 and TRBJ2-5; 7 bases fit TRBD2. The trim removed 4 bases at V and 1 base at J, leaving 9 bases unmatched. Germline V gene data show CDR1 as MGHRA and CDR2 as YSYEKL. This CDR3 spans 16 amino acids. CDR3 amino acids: CASSPDFAGAQETQYF. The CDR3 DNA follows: TGCGCCAGCAGCCCCGACTTTGCGGGAGCCCAAGAGACCCAGTACTTC.

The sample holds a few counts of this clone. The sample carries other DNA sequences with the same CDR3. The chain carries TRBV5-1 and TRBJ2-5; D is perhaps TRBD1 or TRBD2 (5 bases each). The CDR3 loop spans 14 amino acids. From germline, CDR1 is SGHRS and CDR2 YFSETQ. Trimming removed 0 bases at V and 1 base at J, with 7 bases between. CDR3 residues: CASSLAGTQETQYF. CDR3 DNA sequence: TGCGCCAGCAGCTTGGCCGGGACCCAAGAGACCCAGTACTTC.

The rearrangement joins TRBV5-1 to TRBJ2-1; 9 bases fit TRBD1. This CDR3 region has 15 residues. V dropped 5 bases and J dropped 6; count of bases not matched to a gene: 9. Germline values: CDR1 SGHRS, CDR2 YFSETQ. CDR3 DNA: TGCGCCAGCAGGTCCTTTGGGGACAGGGTCAATGAGCAGTTCTTC. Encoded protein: CASRSFGDRVNEQFF.

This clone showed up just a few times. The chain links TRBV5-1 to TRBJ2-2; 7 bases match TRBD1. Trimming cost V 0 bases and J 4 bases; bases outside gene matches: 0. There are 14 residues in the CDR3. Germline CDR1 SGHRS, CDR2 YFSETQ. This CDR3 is CASSLAGGTGELFF. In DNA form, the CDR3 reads TGCGCCAGCAGCTTGGCAGGGGGCACCGGGGAGCTGTTTTTT.

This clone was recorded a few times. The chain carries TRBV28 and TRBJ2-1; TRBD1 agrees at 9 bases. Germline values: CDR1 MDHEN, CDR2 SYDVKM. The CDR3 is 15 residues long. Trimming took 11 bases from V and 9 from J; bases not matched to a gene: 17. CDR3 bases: TGTGCCTCCGGAAGGGACAGGGCCCTACTCGGTGAGCAGTTCTTC. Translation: CASGRDRALLGEQFF.

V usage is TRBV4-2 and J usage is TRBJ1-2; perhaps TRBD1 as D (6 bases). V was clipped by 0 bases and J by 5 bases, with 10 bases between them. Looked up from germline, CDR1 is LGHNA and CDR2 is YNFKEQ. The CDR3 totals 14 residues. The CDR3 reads CASSQDPQGYGYTF. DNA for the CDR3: TGTGCCAGCAGCCAAGATCCCCAGGGGTATGGCTACACCTTC.

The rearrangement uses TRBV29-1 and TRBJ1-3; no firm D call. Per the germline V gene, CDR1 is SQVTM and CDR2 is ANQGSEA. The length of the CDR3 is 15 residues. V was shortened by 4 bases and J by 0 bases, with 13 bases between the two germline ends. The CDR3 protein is CSVGEFAFSGNTIYF. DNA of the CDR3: TGCAGCGTTGGGGAATTCGCCTTCTCTGGAAACACCATATATTTT.

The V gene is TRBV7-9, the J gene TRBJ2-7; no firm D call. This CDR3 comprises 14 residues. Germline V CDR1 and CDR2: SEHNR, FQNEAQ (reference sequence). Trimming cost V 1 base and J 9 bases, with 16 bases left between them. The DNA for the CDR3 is TGTGCCAGCAGCTTAGATCCAGTCGGTTCGGCGCAGTACTTC. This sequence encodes CASSLDPVGSAQYF.

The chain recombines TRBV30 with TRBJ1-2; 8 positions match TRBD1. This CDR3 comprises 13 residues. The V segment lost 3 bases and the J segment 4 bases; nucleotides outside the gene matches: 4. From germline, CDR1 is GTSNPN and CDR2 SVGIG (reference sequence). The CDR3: CAWRKDRAYGYTF. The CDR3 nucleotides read TGTGCCTGGAGAAAGGACAGGGCCTATGGCTACACCTTC.

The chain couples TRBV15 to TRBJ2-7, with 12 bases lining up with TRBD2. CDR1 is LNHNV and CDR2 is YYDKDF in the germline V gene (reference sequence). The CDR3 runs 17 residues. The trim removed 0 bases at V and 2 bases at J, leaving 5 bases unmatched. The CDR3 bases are TGTGCCACCAGCAGAGAACGAGGACTAGCGGGGACCTACGAGCAGTACTTC. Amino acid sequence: CATSRERGLAGTYEQYF.

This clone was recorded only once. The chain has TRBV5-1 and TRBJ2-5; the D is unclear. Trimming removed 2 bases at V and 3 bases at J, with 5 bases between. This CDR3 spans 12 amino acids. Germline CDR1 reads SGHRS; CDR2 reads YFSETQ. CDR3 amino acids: CASSFLEETQYF. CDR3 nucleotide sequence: TGCGCCAGCAGCTTTCTAGAAGAGACCCAGTACTTC.